Presented here are 10 T cell receptor beta chains from one specimen sequenced in a study of cytomegalovirus exposure and HLA in healthy donors. Clones were read by immunoSEQ multiplex PCR, and TCRdb kept only the in-frame ones, dropping some. This table has 100,000 to 150,000 clones, roughly 90% appearing once. Material: PBMCs. The receptor set was obtained from a woman younger than 30 in good health and CMV-seronegative.

The sample holds one count of this clone. The chain carries TRBV30 and TRBJ1-2; 7 nucleotides match TRBD1. J gave up 4 bases and V 0 bases, and 17 bases lay outside the gene matches. The CDR3 spans 18 residues. Germline CDR1 reads GTSNPN; CDR2 reads SVGIG (reference sequence). The CDR3 bases are TGTGCCTGGAGTGTTGCTCGCCTACAGGGGACAACTGTCTATGGCTACACCTTC. This encodes CAWSVARLQGTTVYGYTF.

The chain is built from TRBV28 and TRBJ2-5; a weak D match, TRBD1 (6 bases). There are 16 residues in the CDR3. The ends were cut back, 4 bases at V and 5 bases at J, with 20 bases in the middle. Germline V gene lookup returns CDR1 MDHEN and CDR2 SYDVKM. CDR3 DNA sequence: TGTGCCAGCAGTTCCATGACAGGCAATCTCGCGGAGACCCAGTACTTC. This sequence encodes CASSSMTGNLAETQYF.

This clone came up once. CDR3 loop: CASSLAVTSWETQYF. For the CDR3, the DNA is TGTGCCAGCAGCTTAGCGGTCACTAGCTGGGAGACCCAGTACTTC. This rearrangement joins TRBV7-8 to TRBJ2-5, with a tentative D call TRBD2 (6 bases). In germline, CDR1 is SGHVS, CDR2 FQNEAQ. The germline V and J ends were trimmed by 0 bases and 5 bases, with 13 bases remaining between them. This CDR3 has 15 amino acids. Filled out from reference TRBV7-8 and TRBJ2-5, the complete variable domain reads GAGVSQSPRYKVAKRGQDVALRCDPISGHVSLFWYQQALGQGPEFLTYFQNEAQLDKSGLPSDRFFAERPEGSVSTLKIQRTQQEDSAVYLCASSLAVTSWETQYFGPGTRLLVL.

The V call is TRBV18, the J call TRBJ2-3, with 8 positions matching TRBD2. The CDR3 has 17 residues. CDR1 is KGHSH and CDR2 is LQKENI in the germline V gene. V was pared by 4 bases and J by 0 bases, with 9 bases of the junction left unmatched. DNA for the CDR3: TGTGCCAGCTCACGAAGGACTAGCAGGACAAGCACAGATACGCAGTATTTT. Its protein is CASSRRTSRTSTDTQYF.

The chain employs TRBV5-1 and TRBJ2-3; TRBD2 matches 8 bases. The CDR3 loop spans 18 amino acids. Germline lookup yields CDR1 SGHRS and CDR2 YFSETQ. With V trimmed by 4 bases and J by 4 bases, 17 bases remained unmatched. CDR3 sequence: CASSHLRGQLADPDTQYF. The CDR3, as DNA: TGCGCCAGCAGCCACCTACGGGGCCAACTAGCGGACCCAGATACGCAGTATTTT.

The chain uses TRBV2 and TRBJ2-7; TRBD2 is a possible D gene (6 bases). Trimming removed 6 bases from V and 4 bases from J, with 13 bases in between. CDR3 length equals 13 residues. Looked up from germline, CDR1 is SNHLY and CDR2 is FYNNEI. The CDR3 protein is CASRGGVLYEQYF. In nucleotides, the CDR3 is TGTGCCAGCAGAGGAGGGGTCCTTTACGAGCAGTACTTC.

The chain combines TRBV10-3 with TRBJ2-3, with 9 bases lining up with TRBD2. The V and J ends lost 2 bases and 2 bases, in that order; junction bases with no gene match: 8. The CDR3 has 17 amino acids. Per germline, CDR1 ENHRY and CDR2 SYGVKD. Written as DNA, the CDR3 is TGTGCCATCAGTGAGAACTACCCTAGCGGGAACACAGATACGCAGTATTTT. Residues: CAISENYPSGNTDTQYF.

The chain links TRBV19 to TRBJ1-5; D is ambiguous. Germline CDR1 reads LNHDA; CDR2 reads SQIVND (reference sequence). The CDR3 runs to 13 residues. V lost 2 bases, J lost 1 base, and 3 bases lay in between. CDR3 sequence reads: CASSISSNQPQHF. CDR3 in DNA: TGTGCCAGTAGTATATCGAGCAATCAGCCCCAGCATTTT.

This clone has only one observation. V is TRBV2 and J is TRBJ1-4, with unresolved D. Germline V CDR1 and CDR2: SNHLY, FYNNEI. The length of the CDR3 is 14 residues. V was cut by 7 bases and J by 3 bases, with 12 bases left in between. The CDR3 coding sequence is TGTGCCAGCACCGATGGCGGTTCTAATGAAAAACTGTTTTTT. Translation: CASTDGGSNEKLFF.

This clone was seen ten or more times. The rearrangement uses TRBV19 and TRBJ2-7; 7 nucleotides align to TRBD1. V lost 5 bases to trimming and J lost 7 bases; unmatched junction nucleotides: 14. CDR3 length: 15 residues. The germline CDR1 and CDR2 sequences are LNHDA and SQIVND (reference sequence). This CDR3 reads CASSVAGTEKTEQYF. The CDR3 DNA reads as TGTGCCAGTAGTGTGGCCGGGACAGAAAAAACGGAGCAGTACTTC.